Below are 10 T cell receptor beta chains sequenced from a single sample in a study of cytomegalovirus exposure and HLA in healthy donors. Primers included in the PCR were 60 Vbeta and 13 Jbeta primers. TCRdb's copy holds only in-frame clones and misses some; the assay was immunoSEQ multiplex PCR. The table includes 150,000 to 200,000 clones, roughly 74% detected once. Specimen: PBMCs. These receptors all stem from a woman aged 40 to 50 in good health and CMV-seropositive.

The V and J genes are TRBV7-2 and TRBJ1-6; TRBD1 is a possible D gene (5 bases). This CDR3 comprises 16 residues. V was cut by 2 bases and J by 7 bases, with 15 bases left in between. Per germline, CDR1 SGHTA and CDR2 FQGNSA. For the CDR3, the DNA is TGTGCCAGCAGCTTACAGGGTACAGCGCTAAATTCACCCCTCCACTTT. The encoded protein is CASSLQGTALNSPLHF.

The rearrangement joins TRBV6-1 to TRBJ2-6, with a tentative D call TRBD2 (6 bases). Germline loops: CDR1 MNHNS, CDR2 SASEGT. The CDR3 is 15 amino acids. V lost 2 bases and J lost 2, with 7 bases in between. CDR3 nucleotides: TGTGCCAGCAGTGAAAGGAGGGCTGGGGCCAACGTCCTGACTTTC. Its translation is CASSERRAGANVLTF.

V is TRBV5-5 and J is TRBJ1-4; the D is unclear. Germline V gives CDR1 SGHKS, CDR2 YYEKEE (reference sequence). The CDR3 sequence is 15 residues long. The ends were cut back, 2 bases at V and 0 bases at J, with 8 bases in the middle. The CDR3 DNA reads as TGTGCCAGCAGCTTATTTTATTCAACTAATGAAAAACTGTTTTTT. The encoded protein is CASSLFYSTNEKLFF.

J is TRBJ2-1 and V is TRBV4-1; D uncertain. CDR3 size: 13 residues. Trimming left V 0 bases short and J 5 bases short, with 5 bases between. The germline CDR1 and CDR2 sequences are MGHRA and YSYEKL. The DNA of the CDR3 is TGCGCCAGCAGCCAAGATACGGACAATGAGCAGTTCTTC. Its protein is CASSQDTDNEQFF.

CDR3 DNA: TGTGCCACCAGCAGACTAGCGGGAGGAAAAACTGGGGAGCAGTTCTTC. Its protein is CATSRLAGGKTGEQFF. The rearrangement links TRBV15 to TRBJ2-1, with 11 positions matching TRBD2. Trimming removed 2 bases from V and 10 bases from J; junction bases left unmatched: 10. This CDR3 has 16 amino acids. Germline-derived CDR1 and CDR2 are LNHNV and YYDKDF (reference sequence).

The rearrangement joins TRBV29-1 to TRBJ2-5; 11 bases are shared with TRBD1. The germline V gene has CDR1 SQVTM and CDR2 ANQGSEA. The CDR3 has 14 amino acids. The V segment lost 3 bases and the J segment 4 bases; nucleotides outside the gene matches: 4. CDR3: CSVDRTGGGETQYF. CDR3 coding DNA: TGCAGCGTTGACCGGACAGGGGGCGGAGAGACCCAGTACTTC.

The chain joins TRBV6-1 to TRBJ2-6; D is undetermined. V was pared by 7 bases and J by 4 bases, with 8 bases between. This CDR3 has 13 residues. The germline V gene encodes CDR1 MNHNS and CDR2 SASEGT. CDR3 DNA sequence: TGTGCCAGCAATAAATCCGGGGCCAACGTCCTGACTTTC. It translates to CASNKSGANVLTF.

The table lists this clone with a count of one. The gene calls are TRBV5-1 and TRBJ2-7; 7 nucleotides agree with TRBD1. The CDR3 totals 14 residues. V dropped 7 bases and J dropped 2; count of bases not matched to a gene: 9. The V gene's germline CDR1 is SGHRS and CDR2 YFSETQ. The CDR3 loop reads CASGPRTGTYEQYF. The CDR3 region has the DNA TGCGCCAGCGGCCCCAGGACAGGAACCTACGAGCAGTACTTC.

V gene TRBV5-1 combines with J gene TRBJ1-1; D gene ambiguous. Per the germline V gene, CDR1 is SGHRS and CDR2 is YFSETQ. This CDR3 comprises 13 residues. V lost 0 bases and J 2 bases, leaving 5 bases between the germline ends. The CDR3 is CASSLAINTEAFF. The CDR3 DNA reads TGCGCCAGCAGCTTGGCCATCAACACTGAAGCTTTCTTT.

The sample holds a few counts of this clone. The chain links TRBV6-5 to TRBJ2-7, with 8 bases aligning to TRBD1. From germline, CDR1 is MNHEY and CDR2 SVGAGI. The CDR3 consists of 13 residues. The J segment lost 7 bases and the V segment lost 6 bases, leaving 8 bases of the junction unmatched. CDR3 coding DNA: TGTGCCAGCAGGAGGACAGGGACGAGAGAGCAGTACTTC. Protein: CASRRTGTREQYF.